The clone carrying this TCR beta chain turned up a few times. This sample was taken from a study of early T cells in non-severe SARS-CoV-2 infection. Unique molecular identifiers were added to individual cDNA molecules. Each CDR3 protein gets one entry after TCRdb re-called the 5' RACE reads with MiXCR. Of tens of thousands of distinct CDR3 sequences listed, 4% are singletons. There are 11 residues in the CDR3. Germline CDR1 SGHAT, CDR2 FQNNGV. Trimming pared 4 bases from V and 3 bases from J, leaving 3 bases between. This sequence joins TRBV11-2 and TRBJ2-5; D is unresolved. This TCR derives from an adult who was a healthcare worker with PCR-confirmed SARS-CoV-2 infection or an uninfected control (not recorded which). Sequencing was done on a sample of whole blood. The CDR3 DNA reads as TGTGCCAGCAGCTCCGAAGAGACCCAGTACTTC. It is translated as CASSSEETQYF.